Detailed here is one T cell receptor beta chain. CDR3 length equals 15 residues. Germline values: CDR1 DFQATT, CDR2 SNEGSKA (reference sequence). V gave up 0 bases and J gave up 0 bases, with 9 bases separating them. This sample was taken from a study of neurological immune-mediated disorders. Noted time point: longitudinal time-point 3. With 10-nucleotide random UMIs, 5'RACE was used to make the cDNA. TCRdb re-derived calls from the 5' RACE reads in MiXCR, one entry per CDR3 protein. Among 45,000 to 60,000 distinct CDR3 sequences listed, roughly 12% were seen once. The TCR sequence derives from a male donor with HTLV-1-associated myelopathy (HAM/TSP). The sequenced sample consisted of PBMCs. The V and J genes are TRBV20-1 and TRBJ1-3, with D hard to call. The chain's CDR3 is CSARELLNSGNTIYF. The CDR3 DNA follows: TGCAGTGCTAGAGAATTGTTGAACTCTGGAAACACCATATATTTT.